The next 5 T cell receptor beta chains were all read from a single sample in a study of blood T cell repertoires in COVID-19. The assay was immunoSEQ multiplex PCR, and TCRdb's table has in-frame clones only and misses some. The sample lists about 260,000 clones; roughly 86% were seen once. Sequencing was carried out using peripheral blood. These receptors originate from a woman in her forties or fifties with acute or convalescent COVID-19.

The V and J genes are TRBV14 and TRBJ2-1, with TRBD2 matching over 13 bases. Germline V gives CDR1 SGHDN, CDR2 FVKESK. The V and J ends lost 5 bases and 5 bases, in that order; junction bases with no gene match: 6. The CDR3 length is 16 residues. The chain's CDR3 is CASSKSGTSGNNEQFF. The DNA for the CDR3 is TGTGCCAGCAGCAAATCCGGGACTAGCGGGAACAATGAGCAGTTCTTC.

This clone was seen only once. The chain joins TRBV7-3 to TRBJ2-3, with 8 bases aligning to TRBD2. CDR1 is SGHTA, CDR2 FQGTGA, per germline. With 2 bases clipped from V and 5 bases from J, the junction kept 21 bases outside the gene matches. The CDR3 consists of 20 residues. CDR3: CASSLRGNKREAAGGDTQYF. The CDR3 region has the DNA TGTGCCAGCAGCTTACGGGGCAACAAGAGGGAGGCCGCGGGGGGAGATACGCAGTATTTT.

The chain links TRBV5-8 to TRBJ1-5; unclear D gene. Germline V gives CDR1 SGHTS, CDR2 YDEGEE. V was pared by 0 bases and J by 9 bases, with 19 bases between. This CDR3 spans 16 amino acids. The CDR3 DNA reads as TGTGCCAGCAGCTTGGGAGGGTTGCCCTTGACTTTGCCCCAGCATTTT. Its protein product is CASSLGGLPLTLPQHF.

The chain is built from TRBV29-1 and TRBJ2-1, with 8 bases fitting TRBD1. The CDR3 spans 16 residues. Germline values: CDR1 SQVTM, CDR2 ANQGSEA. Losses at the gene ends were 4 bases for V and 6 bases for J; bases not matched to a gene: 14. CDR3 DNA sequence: TGCAGCGTTGGGCGATTTCAGGGGGCCGGGGTCAATGAGCAGTTCTTC. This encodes CSVGRFQGAGVNEQFF.

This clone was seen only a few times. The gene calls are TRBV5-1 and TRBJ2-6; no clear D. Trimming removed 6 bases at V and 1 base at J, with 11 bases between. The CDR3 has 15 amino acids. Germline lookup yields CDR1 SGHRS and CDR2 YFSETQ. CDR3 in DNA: TGCGCCAGCATGGTCGTTACTTCTGGGGCCAACGTCCTGACTTTC. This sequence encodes CASMVVTSGANVLTF.